This TCR beta chain was sequenced during a study of cytomegalovirus exposure and HLA in healthy donors. The CDR3 has 14 amino acids. Germline V gene data show CDR1 as MNHEY and CDR2 as SVGAGI. V lost 4 bases to trimming and J lost 4 bases, with 13 bases between them. Sequencing used immunoSEQ multiplex PCR; TCRdb keeps in-frame clones, though not all of them. The repertoire has approximately 56,000 clones, around nine tenths of them found once; the top ten carry over 0.95%. This rearrangement joins TRBV6-5 to TRBJ1-1; the D is unclear. The sample comprised PBMCs. This TCR derives from a man younger than 30 in good health and CMV-seronegative. The CDR3 DNA reads as TGTGCCAGCAGTTCTGCGGGGAGCGGCACTGAAGCTTTCTTT. Translation: CASSSAGSGTEAFF.